This T cell receptor beta chain was identified in a study of blood T cell repertoires in COVID-19. Across the study: Sources were T cells, B-cell-depleted T cells, or PBMCs; the material itself was cDNA or gDNA.

Germline V lookup: CDR1 LGHNA, CDR2 YSLEER. Trimming left V 0 bases short and J 4 bases short, with 19 bases between. There are 18 residues in the CDR3. Participants were placed into cohorts based on the clinical history they reported. All recovered Cohort 3 donors got two negative PCRs, got clearance, or saw symptom resolution. Authors' analysis steps: How many nucleated cells were present was estimated from reference gene primer amplification. This table comes from immunoSEQ multiplex PCR, and its TCRdb copy is limited to in-frame clones, with some not included. V and J calls and clone size come straight from that table; D and trimming were deduced from the DNA. The data contain approximately 230,000 clones, around nine tenths of them seen just once; the ten biggest clones take up approximately 4.2%.

This TCR was recovered from a woman aged 25 to 39 who had recovered from COVID-19. Input material: PBMCs or T cells enriched from blood (not recorded which). The V gene is TRBV4-3, the J gene TRBJ2-1, with D possibly TRBD2 on 6 matching bases. Written as DNA, the CDR3 is TGCGCCAGCAGCCAAGATAGCGGAGGGCTCTCTAATTACAATGAGCAGTTCTTC. Translated: CASSQDSGGLSNYNEQFF.